Listed here are 14 T cell receptor beta chains from one sample, sequenced in a study of cytomegalovirus exposure and HLA in healthy donors. The PCR used 60 Vbeta and 13 Jbeta primers. TCRdb's table, derived via immunoSEQ multiplex PCR, lists solely in-frame clones and lacks some. This table holds some 130,000 clones, approximately 80% found once. The material sequenced was PBMCs. These receptors all come from a man aged 30-40 years in good health and CMV-seronegative.

The CDR3 DNA reads TGCGCCAGCAGCCAAGATTGGCAGGGCATCGGCAATCAGCCCCAGCATTTT. Translation: CASSQDWQGIGNQPQHF. The gene calls are TRBV4-1 and TRBJ1-5; TRBD1 is a possible D gene (5 bases). Germline CDR1 reads MGHRA; CDR2 reads YSYEKL. CDR3 length: 17 amino acids. Trimming removed 0 bases at V and 2 bases at J, with 14 bases between.

This clone was found once. The V gene is TRBV6-6, the J gene TRBJ2-2; 8 positions match TRBD2. Trimming took 6 bases from V and 4 from J; bases not matched to a gene: 7. Germline V lookup: CDR1 MNHNY, CDR2 SVGAGI (reference sequence). The CDR3 has 15 amino acids. The CDR3 nucleotides read TGTGCCAGCAGCCAAGCGGGAGTGGGCACCGGGGAGCTGTTTTTT. It is translated as CASSQAGVGTGELFF.

The V call is TRBV13, the J call TRBJ2-3, with 8 positions matching TRBD2. Germline trimming cut 1 base from V and 5 bases from J; bases unmatched to any gene: 5. Germline lookup yields CDR1 PRHDT and CDR2 FYEKMQ (reference sequence). The CDR3 has 15 residues. The CDR3 loop reads CASSLEAGAKDTQYF. The CDR3 coding sequence is TGTGCCAGCAGCTTAGAAGCGGGAGCGAAAGATACGCAGTATTTT.

The CDR3 region has the DNA TGTGCCAGCAGGCCCGGGACAGCTGGAAACACCATATATTTT. It is translated as CASRPGTAGNTIYF. The chain uses TRBV28 and TRBJ1-3, with TRBD1 identical over 7 bases. Per germline, CDR1 MDHEN and CDR2 SYDVKM. J gave up 2 bases and V 6 bases, and 4 bases lay outside the gene matches. The CDR3 consists of 14 residues. Using reference TRBV28 and TRBJ1-3 for the parts outside the CDR3, the full variable domain is DVKVTQSSRYLVKRTGEKVFLECVQDMDHENMFWYRQDPGLGLRLIYFSYDVKMKEKGDIPEGYSVSREKKERFSLILESASTNQTSMYLCASRPGTAGNTIYFGEGSWLTVV.

This clone was observed a few times. This chain joins TRBV7-6 and TRBJ2-1; 8 bases match TRBD1. The CDR3 runs 13 residues. Trimming took 5 bases from V and 7 from J; bases not matched to a gene: 4. The V gene's germline CDR1 is SGHVS and CDR2 FNYEAQ. DNA for the CDR3: TGTGCCAGCAGCATCACAGGGGGAAATGAGCAGTTCTTC. Translation gives CASSITGGNEQFF.

The chain uses TRBV27 and TRBJ2-5; 9 nucleotides line up with TRBD1. The DNA end favors TRBJ2-7, so the J call may be wrong. The CDR3 has 13 residues. Looked up from germline, CDR1 is MNHEY and CDR2 is SMNVEV (reference sequence). Here the CDR3 reads CATADRGGYEQYF. The DNA of the CDR3 is TGTGCCACCGCGGACAGGGGAGGCTACGAGCAGTACTTC.

CDR3: CASSDSGFGNYGYTF. The CDR3 bases are TGTGCCAGCAGTGACTCCGGGTTTGGCAACTATGGCTACACCTTC. The chain uses TRBV6-4 and TRBJ1-2; no clear D gene. The CDR3 sequence is 15 residues long. The ends were cut back, 0 bases at V and 2 bases at J, with 10 bases in the middle. Germline V gene sequence: CDR1 MRHNA, CDR2 SNTAGT.

This chain connects TRBV10-2 to TRBJ2-5; no clear D. V shed 7 bases and J shed 5 bases, with 14 bases lying between them. This CDR3 spans 13 amino acids. CDR1 and CDR2 (germline): WSHSY, SAAADI. CDR3 DNA sequence: TGCGCCAGCAAGAATGCGATACTGGAGACCCAGTACTTC. Its protein is CASKNAILETQYF.

The rearrangement joins TRBV28 to TRBJ1-1; D might be TRBD1 (6 bases). The CDR3 loop spans 18 amino acids. V was clipped by 4 bases and J by 4 bases, with 25 bases between them. Germline loops: CDR1 MDHEN, CDR2 SYDVKM. The CDR3 coding sequence is TGTGCCAGCAGTTCCCCGAGCAGGGGCCCCTATCGACGCACTGAAGCTTTCTTT. Its translation is CASSSPSRGPYRRTEAFF.

The chain combines TRBV19 with TRBJ2-2; TRBD1 matches at 8 bases. After removal of 5 bases from V and 3 bases from J, the junction contained 11 bases not matched to a gene. The CDR3 is 17 amino acids. Germline V gene lookup returns CDR1 LNHDA and CDR2 SQIVND (reference sequence). CDR3 sequence: CASSFGGGTGDTGELFF. The CDR3, as DNA: TGTGCCAGTAGTTTTGGAGGCGGGACAGGAGACACCGGGGAGCTGTTTTTT.

The chain combines TRBV5-4 with TRBJ1-3; 7 bases agree with TRBD1. J was trimmed by 2 bases and V by 4 bases; bases with no gene match: 12. Germline CDR1 is SGHNT and CDR2 is YYREEE (reference sequence). The CDR3 contains 17 residues. The CDR3 loop reads CASSVDRALDTGNTIYF. In DNA, the CDR3 is TGTGCCAGCAGCGTTGACAGGGCCCTTGATACTGGAAACACCATATATTTT.

The chain is built from TRBV19 and TRBJ2-5; 9 nucleotides line up with TRBD2. V was clipped by 7 bases and J by 4 bases; unmatched bases: 7. This CDR3 region has 14 residues. CDR1 and CDR2 (germline): LNHDA, SQIVND (reference sequence). The CDR3 loop is CASTQTSGTETQYF. Here the CDR3 DNA reads TGTGCCAGTACCCAGACTAGCGGTACAGAGACCCAGTACTTC.

The chain recombines TRBV28 with TRBJ2-5, with 10 bases aligning to TRBD2. Gene TRBJ2-7 matches the end of the DNA better, so the J call may be wrong. CDR3 size: 15 residues. CDR1 and CDR2 (germline): MDHEN, SYDVKM. CDR3 residues: CASYSGRWPVYEQYF. For the CDR3, the DNA is TGTGCCAGTTATAGCGGGAGGTGGCCCGTCTACGAGCAGTACTTC.

This clone was recorded a few times. The chain uses TRBV7-2 and TRBJ1-1, with a weak D call TRBD1 (6 bases). The CDR3 runs 14 residues. The V gene's germline CDR1 is SGHTA and CDR2 FQGNSA. V was pared by 11 bases and J by 0 bases, with 16 bases between. For the CDR3, the DNA is TGTGCCTCACGTTCGGGGACAATGAACACTGAAGCTTTCTTT. It yields the protein CASRSGTMNTEAFF.